The 18 T cell receptor beta chains below come from one sample, sequenced in a study of T cell repertoires in cytomegalovirus infection (dated by TCRdb to 2018 to 2020). Reading the label with the study, this specimen's treatment or condition is: in vitro stimulation with specific CMV peptide epitopes to enrich CMV-specific T cells. The instrument was an Illumina HiSeq 1500. Clones were called with MiXCR by TCRdb after fastp trimmed the public reads at Q25, and only in-frame beta chains were retained. CDR3 protein sequences are deduplicated, and each keeps its most common genes and DNA. The table for this sample lists approximately 600,000 distinct CDR3 sequences; about 40% of them were counted only once. In total, the top ten clones hold over 45% of the sample. Their antigens are not known. The specimen comprised cultured PBMCs, sampled from culture after CMV antigen stimulation. The receptors stem from a human donor in good health (CMV status not recorded). Some clones in this sample may be carry-over from other donors' samples.

This clonotype has only a few counts. The rearrangement uses TRBV7-2 and TRBJ1-2; no clear D gene. Germline V gene data show CDR1 as SGHTA and CDR2 as FQGNSA. The CDR3 covers 14 residues. Trimming cost V 1 base and J 2 bases, with 8 bases left between them. DNA of the CDR3: TGTGCCAGCAGCTTAGTGTTCGTAAACTATGGCTACACCTTC. Protein product: CASSLVFVNYGYTF. Full variable domain (missing parts from reference TRBV7-2 and TRBJ1-2): GAGVSQSPSNKVTEKGKDVELRCDPISGHTALYWYRQSLGQGLEFLIYFQGNSAPDKSGLPSDRFSAERTGGSVSTLTIQRTQQEDSAVYLCASSLVFVNYGYTFGSGTRLTVV.

This clonotype was recorded a few times. The V and J genes are TRBV12-3 or TRBV12-4 and TRBJ2-2; 11 positions agree with TRBD2. The CDR3 runs 16 residues. The junction had 10 bases not matched to a gene; V was cut back by 7 bases and J by 6 bases. The CDR3 DNA reads as TGTGCCAGCACGTCTAGCGGGAGGAACCGGGCCGGGGAGCTGTTTTTT. Protein sequence: CASTSSGRNRAGELFF.

This clonotype turned up a few times. This chain connects TRBV10-3 to TRBJ2-1; 11 bases are shared with TRBD2. Germline-derived CDR1 and CDR2 are ENHRY and SYGVKD. V lost 0 bases to trimming and J lost 8 bases; unmatched junction nucleotides: 3. The CDR3 has 15 residues. CDR3 sequence (DNA): TGTGCCATCAGTGAGTCCACTAGCGGGAGCGATGAGCAGTTCTTC. The encoded protein is CAISESTSGSDEQFF.

This clonotype was counted a single time. The chain recombines TRBV7-9 with TRBJ2-3, with 10 bases lining up with TRBD1. This CDR3 spans 16 amino acids. Germline CDR1 is SEHNR and CDR2 is FQNEAQ (reference sequence). J gave up 2 bases and V 3 bases, and 5 bases lay outside the gene matches. Here the CDR3 reads CASSLGTGEFTDTQYF. In nucleotides, the CDR3 is TGTGCCAGCAGCTTGGGGACAGGGGAATTCACAGATACGCAGTATTTT.

This clonotype was detected only a few times. This rearrangement joins TRBV6-1 to TRBJ2-1; D call uncertain. The CDR3 consists of 14 residues. The germline V gene encodes CDR1 MNHNS and CDR2 SASEGT. Trimming cost V 6 bases and J 6 bases, with 15 bases left between them. The CDR3 loop is CASRALNLGNEQFF. The DNA for the CDR3 is TGTGCCAGCAGAGCGCTAAACCTGGGCAATGAGCAGTTCTTC.

This chain connects TRBV7-8 to TRBJ1-1; D call uncertain. CDR3 length: 14 residues. CDR1 is SGHVS, CDR2 FQNEAQ, per germline. V shed 1 base and J shed 5 bases, with 11 bases lying between them. CDR3 nucleotides: TGTGCCAGCAGCTTAGAGCGGCCGGGGACTGAAGCTTTCTTT. This translates into CASSLERPGTEAFF.

The chain combines TRBV20-1 with TRBJ2-3; 7 bases are shared with TRBD2. The CDR3 is 16 residues long. Germline CDR1 reads DFQATT; CDR2 reads SNEGSKA (reference sequence). Losses at the gene ends were 0 bases for V and 2 bases for J; bases not matched to a gene: 8. The CDR3 bases are TGCAGTGCTAGAGATCGGCAGCGGGATTACACAGATACGCAGTATTTT. It translates to CSARDRQRDYTDTQYF.

The V call is TRBV20-1, the J call TRBJ1-6, with D tentatively TRBD1 (6 bases). Germline CDR1 is DFQATT and CDR2 is SNEGSKA (reference sequence). This CDR3 comprises 17 residues. With 5 bases removed from V and 0 bases from J, the gap between germline ends came to 17 bases. CDR3 nucleotide sequence: TGCAGTGCTCCCGCGGGGGGCCGAAGCTCCTATAATTCACCCCTCCACTTT. Translation: CSAPAGGRSSYNSPLHF.

This clonotype was seen a few times. For the CDR3, the DNA is TGTGCCAGCAGTGAAGCCAGGAGAAGGTCCCTCGGGGCTTTCTTT. Translated: CASSEARRRSLGAFF. The rearrangement links TRBV6-1 to TRBJ1-1; no reliable D call. CDR1 is MNHNS, CDR2 SASEGT, per germline. This CDR3 is built from 15 residues. The ends were cut back, 0 bases at V and 11 bases at J, with 19 bases in the middle.

This clonotype was detected a few times. The chain joins TRBV7-2 to TRBJ2-1; 11 positions match TRBD2. CDR3 length: 19 amino acids. The junction had 12 bases not matched to a gene; V was cut back by 5 bases and J by 0 bases. The germline gives CDR1 SGHTA, CDR2 FQGNSA. The CDR3: CASSRQGASGRLSYNEQFF. The DNA for the CDR3 is TGTGCCAGCAGCCGGCAGGGGGCTAGCGGGAGGCTCTCCTACAATGAGCAGTTCTTC.

Only a few counts were recorded for this clonotype. This chain connects TRBV7-2 to TRBJ2-3, with no clear D. CDR3 length: 13 residues. The germline CDR1 and CDR2 sequences are SGHTA and FQGNSA. V dropped 1 base and J dropped 4 bases, with 6 bases sitting between them. The CDR3 DNA is TGTGCCAGCAGCTTAGTGATGTCAGATACGCAGTATTTT. It yields the protein CASSLVMSDTQYF.

This chain uses TRBV7-6 with TRBJ2-7; 8 bases align to TRBD2. This CDR3 spans 13 amino acids. J lost 6 bases, V lost 4 bases, and 5 bases had no gene match. Germline V gene data show CDR1 as SGHVS and CDR2 as FNYEAQ. The CDR3 is CASSSGTSGEQYF. CDR3 nucleotide sequence: TGTGCCAGCAGCTCCGGGACTAGTGGCGAGCAGTACTTC. Looking up the rest from reference TRBV7-6 and TRBJ2-7 gives the full variable domain: GAGVSQSPRYKVTKRGQDVALRCDPISGHVSLYWYRQALGQGPEFLTYFNYEAQQDKSGLPNDRFSAERPEGSISTLTIQRTEQRDSAMYRCASSSGTSGEQYFGPGTRLTVT.

This chain connects TRBV11-3 to TRBJ2-7, with 9 bases that match TRBD2. The CDR3 loop spans 18 amino acids. With V trimmed by 2 bases and J by 2 bases, 13 bases remained unmatched. Germline V gives CDR1 SGHNT, CDR2 YENEEA. CDR3 nucleotide sequence: TGTGCCAGCAGCTTACAGATCCCTAGCGGGACAAAGACCTACGAGCAGTACTTC. Encoded protein: CASSLQIPSGTKTYEQYF.

Only one count was recorded for this clonotype. One end of the junction varies from germline; a read error may be responsible. The chain uses TRBV5-3 and TRBJ2-7; D unclear. TRBV5-3 is reported as an ORF; its role is uncertain. The CDR3 spans 15 residues. CDR3 DNA sequence: TGTGCCAGCAGCTTATTAAGCCCGAGCTCCTACGAGCAGTACTTC. Protein sequence: CASSLLSPSSYEQYF.

The rearrangement links TRBV6-1 to TRBJ1-1; D remains unclear. The V end lost 4 bases, the J end lost 0 bases, and 12 bases lay between the germline ends. The CDR3 spans 15 residues. Germline assignment: CDR1 MNHNS and CDR2 SASEGT. This CDR3 reads CASSAGRSMNTEAFF. In nucleotides, the CDR3 is TGTGCCAGCAGTGCAGGCCGGTCCATGAACACTGAAGCTTTCTTT.

The genes are TRBV7-2 and TRBJ2-3; 7 nucleotides line up with TRBD2. CDR1 and CDR2 (germline): SGHTA, FQGNSA. This CDR3 is 14 amino acids long. After removal of 2 bases from V and 5 bases from J, the junction contained 4 bases not matched to a gene. In DNA form, the CDR3 reads TGTGCCAGCAGCTTAACGGGCGGGAGAGATACGCAGTATTTT. Protein: CASSLTGGRDTQYF.

The chain is built from TRBV6-8 and TRBJ2-5; D is perhaps TRBD2 (6 bases). Germline CDR1 reads MNHGY; CDR2 reads SAAAGT. This CDR3 comprises 21 residues. Trimming removed 2 bases from V and 3 bases from J, with 31 bases in between. The DNA of the CDR3 is TGTGCCAGCAGTTACCCTTCTGCTGGGGGAGGATTTCGGTTCCCAGAAGAGACCCAGTACTTC. This encodes CASSYPSAGGGFRFPEETQYF.

The chain employs TRBV27 and TRBJ2-7; TRBD1 or TRBD2 may be the D gene (6 bases each). The germline V gene has CDR1 MNHEY and CDR2 SMNVEV (reference sequence). Trimming stripped 2 bases from V and 1 base from J, with 15 bases between. The length of the CDR3 is 16 residues. The CDR3 DNA sequence: TGTGCCAGCAGTTTAATCGGCGGGACAAAGTCCTACGAGCAGTACTTC. Its translation: CASSLIGGTKSYEQYF.